The 16 T cell receptor beta chains below all came from one sample that was sequenced in a study of T cell responses to AZD1222 COVID-19 vaccine. Sequencing was performed with immunoSEQ multiplex PCR; in TCRdb, only in-frame clones are kept and a portion is missing. The profile shows around 160,000 clones, 85% to 95% of them singletons. Specimen: peripheral blood, collected on day 0 of AZD1222 vaccination. The receptors come from an adult in good health.

The J gene is TRBJ1-6, the V gene TRBV5-1; 8 bases line up with TRBD1. V was clipped by 0 bases and J by 9 bases; unmatched bases: 5. This CDR3 spans 15 amino acids. Per germline, CDR1 SGHRS and CDR2 YFSETQ. The CDR3 reads CASSLVQGVGSPLHF. The CDR3, as DNA: TGCGCCAGCAGCTTGGTACAGGGGGTGGGTTCACCCCTCCACTTT.

The chain uses TRBV25-1 and TRBJ2-3, with 8 bases fitting TRBD1. CDR1 is MGHDK, CDR2 SYGVNS, per germline. CDR3 size: 15 residues. V was clipped by 2 bases and J by 0 bases; unmatched bases: 1. CDR3 loop: CASSEGDRSTDTQYF. The CDR3 DNA reads as TGTGCCAGCAGTGAAGGGGACAGGAGCACAGATACGCAGTATTTT. Full variable domain (missing parts from reference TRBV25-1 and TRBJ2-3): EADIYQTPRYLVIGTGKKITLECSQTMGHDKMYWYQQDPGMELHLIHYSYGVNSTEKGDLSSESTVSRIRTEHFPLTLESARPSHTSQYLCASSEGDRSTDTQYFGPGTRLTVL.

The chain employs TRBV2 and TRBJ1-5, with 12 nucleotides matching TRBD1. The V gene's germline CDR1 is SNHLY and CDR2 FYNNEI. This CDR3 contains 16 residues. V lost 5 bases, J lost 1 base, and 3 bases stayed unmatched. As DNA, the CDR3 is TGTGCCAGCAGTTGGGGACAGGGGGCGAGCAATCAGCCCCAGCATTTT. It specifies CASSWGQGASNQPQHF.

This clone was observed a few times. This chain joins TRBV7-8 and TRBJ2-7, with TRBD2 matching 7 bases. The V and J ends lost 4 bases and 2 bases, in that order; junction bases with no gene match: 5. This CDR3 comprises 14 residues. Per the germline V gene, CDR1 is SGHVS and CDR2 is FQNEAQ. The CDR3 nucleotides read TGTGCCAGCAGCTCAGGACTAGTCCCCTACGAGCAGTACTTC. It specifies CASSSGLVPYEQYF.

The rearrangement joins TRBV24-1 to TRBJ2-5, with D hard to call. The CDR3 loop spans 12 amino acids. Trimming pared 3 bases from V and 5 bases from J, leaving 6 bases between. The germline V gene has CDR1 KGHDR and CDR2 SFDVKD. The CDR3 spells CATSDIGETQYF. The CDR3 DNA is TGTGCCACCAGTGATATCGGGGAGACCCAGTACTTC.

The gene calls are TRBV27 and TRBJ1-5, with no clear D. Germline values: CDR1 MNHEY, CDR2 SMNVEV (reference sequence). V shed 5 bases and J shed 9 bases, with 11 bases lying between them. There are 12 residues in the CDR3. In nucleotides, the CDR3 is TGTGCCAGCAGTCCAACACATGGGCCCCAGCATTTT. As protein: CASSPTHGPQHF.

The chain joins TRBV9 to TRBJ2-2; D might be TRBD1 (6 bases). V dropped 0 bases and J dropped 4 bases, with 13 bases sitting between them. The CDR3 is 16 residues long. CDR1 is SGDLS and CDR2 is YYNGEE in the germline V gene. CDR3 in amino acids: CASSVVNRAVTGELFF. For the CDR3, the DNA is TGTGCCAGCAGCGTAGTTAACAGGGCAGTCACCGGGGAGCTGTTTTTT.

The V call is TRBV5-1, the J call TRBJ1-2; D possibly corresponds to TRBD1 (6 bases). This CDR3 comprises 14 residues. Germline CDR1 is SGHRS and CDR2 is YFSETQ. V was clipped by 0 bases and J by 8 bases, with 14 bases between them. CDR3 coding DNA: TGCGCCAGCAGCTTGGAAGCAGGGGTTGGGGGCTACACCTTC. Residues: CASSLEAGVGGYTF.

V gene TRBV3-1 (or the pseudogene TRBV3-2) combines with J gene TRBJ2-1, with 12 nucleotides matching TRBD1. Germline-derived CDR1 and CDR2 are LGHDT and YNNKEL (reference sequence). Losses at the gene ends were 5 bases for V and 1 base for J; bases not matched to a gene: 6. The CDR3 has 17 residues. DNA of the CDR3: TGTGCCAGCAGCTCGGGACAGGGGGCAGTTTCCTACAATGAGCAGTTCTTC. Protein product: CASSSGQGAVSYNEQFF.

This sequence joins TRBV11-2 and TRBJ2-1; D unclear. CDR1 is SGHAT and CDR2 is FQNNGV in the germline V gene. Deletions cut 4 bases from V and 6 bases from J, with 7 bases between. The CDR3 contains 12 residues. The CDR3: CASSSPSNEQFF. The CDR3 nucleotides are TGTGCCAGCAGCTCACCCTCCAATGAGCAGTTCTTC.

The V gene is TRBV28, the J gene TRBJ2-7; TRBD1 matches 8 bases. This CDR3 is 13 amino acids long. After removal of 3 bases from V and 3 bases from J, the junction contained 1 base not matched to a gene. Germline V gene sequence: CDR1 MDHEN, CDR2 SYDVKM. CDR3 residues: CASSFDRGYEQYF. CDR3 sequence (DNA): TGTGCCAGCAGTTTCGACAGGGGCTACGAGCAGTACTTC.

This clone was found once. The rearrangement uses TRBV9 and TRBJ1-5, with 9 bases lining up with TRBD1. The germline gives CDR1 SGDLS, CDR2 YYNGEE. V gave up 3 bases and J gave up 5 bases; unmatched junction bases: 3. The length of the CDR3 is 14 residues. CDR3 DNA: TGTGCCAGCAGCGAAGGACAGGGGTATCAGCCCCAGCATTTT. Protein sequence: CASSEGQGYQPQHF.

The chain is built from TRBV4-1 and TRBJ2-3; a possible D gene is TRBD1 (5 bases). Trimming left V 1 base short and J 8 bases short, with 19 bases between. The CDR3 extends over 16 amino acids. The V gene's germline CDR1 is MGHRA and CDR2 YSYEKL. CDR3 sequence (DNA): TGCGCCAGCAGCCAAGGGCCAACTCGTACGCAGGGTACGCAGTATTTT. Protein product: CASSQGPTRTQGTQYF.

V is TRBV10-3 and J is TRBJ2-7; D tentatively fits TRBD1 or TRBD2 (5 bases each). The CDR3 spans 13 residues. The V end was cut by 3 bases, the J end by 2 bases, with 8 bases between. The germline CDR1 and CDR2 sequences are ENHRY and SYGVKD. The CDR3: CAISEEGPYEQYF. The CDR3 region has the DNA TGTGCCATCAGTGAAGAGGGACCCTACGAGCAGTACTTC.

The chain is built from TRBV5-1 and TRBJ2-1; D uncertain. The V end was cut by 4 bases, the J end by 6 bases, with 8 bases between. The germline CDR1 and CDR2 sequences are SGHRS and YFSETQ. CDR3 length: 12 residues. The CDR3, as DNA: TGCGCCAGCAGCAGACCGTCCAATGAGCAGTTCTTC. This codes for CASSRPSNEQFF.

The V call is TRBV7-3, the J call TRBJ2-2, with a weak D call TRBD2 (5 bases). CDR1 SGHTA and CDR2 FQGTGA come from the germline V gene. This CDR3 spans 15 amino acids. The germline V and J ends were trimmed by 2 bases and 4 bases, with 11 bases remaining between them. As DNA, the CDR3 is TGTGCCAGCAGCTTAGGCCCTAGCCCCACCGGGGAGCTGTTTTTT. Translated: CASSLGPSPTGELFF.